These T cell receptor beta chains were read from a single sample in a study of CD8 T cells in Susac syndrome. TCRdb re-called the immunoSEQ multiplex PCR reads through MiXCR, storing one row per CDR3 protein. The table shows 250,000 to 300,000 distinct CDR3 sequences, with roughly 85% occurring only once. The sequenced sample consisted of CD8+ T cells from PBMCs. These receptors all stem from a human donor with multiple sclerosis. Each CDR3 is given without its conserved first and last residue.

len: 13
j_gene: TRBJ2-3
v_gene: TRBV19
CDR3aa: ATRTGTGYTDTQY

len: 14
j_gene: TRBJ2-3
v_gene: TRBV6-1
CDR3aa: AILSPGQVLTDTQY

len: 9
j_gene: TRBJ2-3
v_gene: TRBV11-2
CDR3aa: ASSLVDTQY

len: 13
j_gene: TRBJ2-1
v_gene: TRBV12-3/TRBV12-4
CDR3aa: ASRDGLAGHNEQF

len: 10
j_gene: TRBJ2-7
v_gene: TRBV7-9
CDR3aa: ASRLGAYEQY

len: 11
j_gene: TRBJ2-1
v_gene: TRBV30
CDR3aa: AWASGTANEQF

len: 11
j_gene: TRBJ2-1
v_gene: TRBV15
CDR3aa: ATSVRGRDEQF

len: 12
j_gene: TRBJ2-3
v_gene: TRBV12-3/TRBV12-4
CDR3aa: ASATPITWDTQY

len: 16
j_gene: TRBJ2-1
v_gene: TRBV27
CDR3aa: ASSLLHQGPPKGNEQF

len: 15
j_gene: TRBJ2-1
v_gene: TRBV7-3
CDR3aa: ASSLSMMALGYNEQF

len: 13
j_gene: TRBJ1-1
v_gene: TRBV4-3
CDR3aa: ASSQVPAMNTEAF

len: 10
j_gene: TRBJ2-3
v_gene: TRBV7-9
CDR3aa: ASRYEGDTQY

len: 13
j_gene: TRBJ2-7
v_gene: TRBV27
CDR3aa: ASSSGVRPAYEQY

len: 15
j_gene: TRBJ2-2
v_gene: TRBV27
CDR3aa: ASSPFRALGTTGELF

len: 12
j_gene: TRBJ1-5
v_gene: TRBV11-2
CDR3aa: ASSMNPEAQPQH

len: 12
j_gene: TRBJ2-7
v_gene: TRBV19
CDR3aa: ASSPGQGPYEQY

len: 12
j_gene: TRBJ2-7
v_gene: TRBV27
CDR3aa: ASSDRGPSYEQY

len: 18
j_gene: TRBJ2-1
v_gene: TRBV11-2
CDR3aa: ASRDPGLAGGQSSYNEQF

len: 12
j_gene: TRBJ2-7
v_gene: TRBV10-2
CDR3aa: ASLTTSGSYEQY

len: 13
j_gene: TRBJ2-1
v_gene: TRBV10-3
CDR3aa: AISDLRSSYNEQF

len: 9
j_gene: TRBJ2-4
v_gene: TRBV29-1
CDR3aa: SVAGEDIQY

len: 13
j_gene: TRBJ2-3
v_gene: TRBV28
CDR3aa: ASRHSGGNTDTQY

len: 13
j_gene: TRBJ2-1
v_gene: TRBV20-1
CDR3aa: SASVETSGSYEQF

len: 14
j_gene: TRBJ2-1
v_gene: TRBV24-1
CDR3aa: ATSERVPLGGDEQF

len: 13
j_gene: TRBJ2-3
v_gene: TRBV28
CDR3aa: AIILSTSTLGTQY

len: 14
j_gene: TRBJ1-2
v_gene: TRBV7-2
CDR3aa: ASSLVWGDGGYGYT